Sequencing of this TCR beta chain was carried out in a study of beta chain features in type 1 diabetes. Study results and caveats: Among all four CD4+ subsets, Type 1 diabetes patients had TCRB CDR3s that were moderately but significantly shorter.

The sequenced template was cDNA made from the entire isolated RNA. The method was immunoSEQ multiplex PCR; TCRdb's version includes in-frame clones alone and lacks a portion of them. Here the sample spans approximately 730,000 clones, roughly 13% being singletons. V lost 2 bases and J lost 0; bases outside the gene matches: 7. The CDR3 is made up of 16 amino acids. The V gene's germline CDR1 is GTSNPN and CDR2 SVGIG (reference sequence). This clone was detected a few times. Its antigen is unidentified. Sample: naive CD4+ T cells from blood. The clonotype originates from a man between 18 and 35 years old with type 1 diabetes. This sequence joins TRBV30 and TRBJ2-3; 8 bases are shared with TRBD2. In nucleotides, the CDR3 is TGTGCCTGGAGTTTACTAGCGGCCCCTAGCACAGATACGCAGTATTTT. Protein sequence: CAWSLLAAPSTDTQYF.